These 14 T cell receptor beta chains came from one sample sequenced in a study of cytomegalovirus exposure and HLA in healthy donors (dated by TCRdb to between 2016 and 2019). Receptors were amplified or captured by the immunoSEQ multiplex PCR assay. A mixture of 60 forward primers for TCR Vbeta segments and 13 reverse primers for TCR Jbeta segments was used in the multiplex PCR. This is the immuneACCESS table as TCRdb keeps it, with only in-frame sequences that have V and J called. A part of the clones is gone; compared with another copy, unresolved V genes explain less than half, and the rest is unexplained. Counted in this sample were under 130,000 clones; over 60% of them appeared once. The top ten clones comprise around 5.1% of the sample. Material: PBMCs. The receptors shown here come from a female donor in good health and CMV-seropositive.

This chain links TRBV4-2 with TRBJ2-5, with TRBD2 matching 9 bases. J lost 0 bases, V lost 0 bases, and 5 bases had no gene match. The CDR3 length is 17 residues. Germline values: CDR1 LGHNA, CDR2 YNFKEQ. This CDR3 is CASSQEAGGLYQETQYF. CDR3 bases: TGTGCCAGCAGCCAAGAAGCGGGGGGCCTGTACCAAGAGACCCAGTACTTC.

V and J are TRBV28 and TRBJ1-2; D ambiguous. With 7 bases removed from V and 2 bases from J, the gap between germline ends came to 23 bases. The germline gives CDR1 MDHEN, CDR2 SYDVKM. The CDR3 has 17 amino acids. This CDR3 reads CASTSRVGSAQNYGYTF. CDR3 bases: TGTGCCAGCACCTCCCGCGTCGGGTCAGCCCAAAACTATGGCTACACCTTC.

The chain uses TRBV25-1 and TRBJ2-3, with 10 bases lining up with TRBD1. V dropped 7 bases and J dropped 5; count of bases not matched to a gene: 6. The length of the CDR3 is 14 residues. CDR1 MGHDK and CDR2 SYGVNS come from the germline V gene. The CDR3 nucleotides are TGTGCCAGCACCCAAGGACAGGGGGTAGATACGCAGTATTTT. This encodes CASTQGQGVDTQYF.

The J gene is TRBJ2-5, the V gene TRBV7-2, with 9 nucleotides matching TRBD1. Per germline, CDR1 SGHTA and CDR2 FQGNSA. CDR3 size: 15 residues. V was clipped by 0 bases and J by 3 bases; unmatched bases: 2. In nucleotides, the CDR3 is TGTGCCAGCAGCTTAGCGGGGACAGGGAAAGAGACCCAGTACTTC. Protein sequence: CASSLAGTGKETQYF. Variable domain in full (rest from reference TRBV7-2 and TRBJ2-5): GAGVSQSPSNKVTEKGKDVELRCDPISGHTALYWYRQSLGQGLEFLIYFQGNSAPDKSGLPSDRFSAERTGGSVSTLTIQRTQQEDSAVYLCASSLAGTGKETQYFGPGTRLLVL.

CDR3 region: CASSVEGGRWQETQYF. The CDR3 nucleotides are TGTGCCAGCAGCGTAGAGGGGGGGCGATGGCAAGAGACCCAGTACTTC. This rearrangement joins TRBV9 to TRBJ2-5; tentatively, D is TRBD2 (7 bases). The V and J ends lost 0 bases and 2 bases respectively, with 14 bases between them. CDR1 SGDLS and CDR2 YYNGEE come from the germline V gene. The CDR3 is 16 amino acids.

The V call is TRBV19, the J call TRBJ2-7; D call uncertain. Per the germline V gene, CDR1 is LNHDA and CDR2 is SQIVND (reference sequence). V lost 1 base and J 3 bases, leaving 7 bases between the germline ends. The CDR3 has 13 amino acids. CDR3 amino acids: CASSIARNYEQYF. CDR3 nucleotides: TGTGCCAGTAGTATAGCCAGGAACTACGAGCAGTACTTC.

V is TRBV28 and J is TRBJ2-1; 8 positions agree with TRBD2. Germline assignment: CDR1 MDHEN and CDR2 SYDVKM. V was pared by 6 bases and J by 10 bases, with 14 bases of the junction left unmatched. This CDR3 comprises 15 residues. CDR3 protein: CASSSSRGRSGEQFF. Written as DNA, the CDR3 is TGTGCCAGCAGCTCTAGTCGCGGGAGGTCCGGAGAGCAGTTCTTC. The full variable domain, rest sourced from reference TRBV28 and TRBJ2-1, is DVKVTQSSRYLVKRTGEKVFLECVQDMDHENMFWYRQDPGLGLRLIYFSYDVKMKEKGDIPEGYSVSREKKERFSLILESASTNQTSMYLCASSSSRGRSGEQFFGPGTRLTVL.

The J gene is TRBJ2-7, the V gene TRBV6-6; 7 bases align to TRBD2. After removal of 2 bases from V and 9 bases from J, the junction contained 13 bases not matched to a gene. The CDR3 extends over 15 amino acids. Germline V gene sequence: CDR1 MNHNY, CDR2 SVGAGI (reference sequence). Here the CDR3 DNA reads TGTGCCAGCAGTTACCAGGCGGGAGTCATTGAGGTGCAGTACTTC. As protein: CASSYQAGVIEVQYF.

The gene calls are TRBV7-9 and TRBJ1-1; no reliable D call. This CDR3 spans 14 amino acids. Trimming left V 6 bases short and J 0 bases short, with 11 bases between. The germline gives CDR1 SEHNR, CDR2 FQNEAQ (reference sequence). The CDR3 here is CASSLVKLNTEAFF. CDR3 DNA sequence: TGTGCCAGCAGTCTAGTTAAGTTGAACACTGAAGCTTTCTTT.

This clone has just a few counts. This sequence joins TRBV7-9 and TRBJ2-7; D perhaps matches TRBD1 (5 bases). Trimming stripped 5 bases from V and 6 bases from J, with 8 bases between. The germline V gene has CDR1 SEHNR and CDR2 FQNEAQ (reference sequence). CDR3 length equals 11 residues. CDR3 loop: CASSSRVEQYF. The DNA for the CDR3 is TGTGCCAGCAGCAGCAGGGTCGAGCAGTACTTC.

This clone came up a few times. The CDR3 is CASSPPTGENENTIYF. In nucleotides, the CDR3 is TGTGCCAGCTCACCACCAACAGGGGAAAATGAAAACACCATATATTTT. V usage is TRBV18 and J usage is TRBJ1-3; 7 nucleotides align to TRBD1. This CDR3 is built from 16 residues. V was clipped by 0 bases and J by 6 bases; unmatched bases: 8. Germline V gives CDR1 KGHSH, CDR2 LQKENI.

The chain uses TRBV2 and TRBJ2-2; 7 bases agree with TRBD2. Germline trimming cut 2 bases from V and 3 bases from J; bases unmatched to any gene: 6. This CDR3 has 16 residues. Germline loops: CDR1 SNHLY, CDR2 FYNNEI. In nucleotides, the CDR3 is TGTGCCAGCAGTGAACTAGGACTAGTCTACACCGGGGAGCTGTTTTTT. The encoded protein is CASSELGLVYTGELFF. Together with reference TRBV2 and TRBJ2-2, the CDR3 gives the full variable domain: EPEVTQTPSHQVTQMGQEVILRCVPISNHLYFYWYRQILGQKVEFLVSFYNNEISEKSEIFDDQFSVERPDGSNFTLKIRSTKLEDSAMYFCASSELGLVYTGELFFGEGSRLTVL.

The chain couples TRBV21-1 to TRBJ2-7; TRBD2 is the table's D call and was not checked against the DNA. TRBV21-1 counts as a pseudogene. This CDR3 comprises 18 residues. The DNA for the CDR3 is TGTGCCAGCAGGCAGGGAACTAGCGGGAGTCCCGACTCCTACGAGCAGTACTTC. Protein product: CASRQGTSGSPDSYEQYF.

The chain uses TRBV6-6 and TRBJ2-7; D may be TRBD2 (6 bases). The CDR3 consists of 14 residues. The V and J ends lost 5 bases and 4 bases respectively, with 15 bases between them. The V gene's germline CDR1 is MNHNY and CDR2 SVGAGI (reference sequence). The DNA of the CDR3 is TGTGCCAGCAGTATAGTTGCAGGGACTTACGAGCAGTACTTC. Translated, it gives CASSIVAGTYEQYF.